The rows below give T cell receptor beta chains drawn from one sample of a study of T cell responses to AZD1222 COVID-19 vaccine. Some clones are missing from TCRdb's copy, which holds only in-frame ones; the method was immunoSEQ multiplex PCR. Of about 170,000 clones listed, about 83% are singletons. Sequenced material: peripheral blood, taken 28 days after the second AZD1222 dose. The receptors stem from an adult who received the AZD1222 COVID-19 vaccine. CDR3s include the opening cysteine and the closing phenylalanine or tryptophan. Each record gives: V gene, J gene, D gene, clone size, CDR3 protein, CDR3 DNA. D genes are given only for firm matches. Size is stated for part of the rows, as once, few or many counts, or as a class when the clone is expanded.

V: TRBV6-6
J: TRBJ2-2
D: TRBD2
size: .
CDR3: CASRDGGAGELFF
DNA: TGTGCCAGCAGAGACGGGGGGGCCGGGGAGCTGTTTTTT

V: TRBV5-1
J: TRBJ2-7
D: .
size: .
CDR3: CASQGGQDPYEQYF
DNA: TGCGCCAGCCAGGGAGGACAGGATCCCTACGAGCAGTACTTC

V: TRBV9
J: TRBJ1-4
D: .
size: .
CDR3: CASSVAVADEKLFF
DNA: TGTGCCAGCAGCGTAGCAGTTGCAGACGAAAAACTGTTTTTT

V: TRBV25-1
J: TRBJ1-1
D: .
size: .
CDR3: CASRTGPEAFF
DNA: TGTGCCAGCAGAACAGGGCCTGAAGCTTTCTTT

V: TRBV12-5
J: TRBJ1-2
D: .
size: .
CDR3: CASGSRAMGGYTF
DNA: TGTGCTAGTGGTTCGCGCGCGATGGGAGGCTACACCTTC

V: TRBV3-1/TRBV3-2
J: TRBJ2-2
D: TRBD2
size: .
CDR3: CASSPGLYTGELFF
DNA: TGTGCCAGCAGCCCGGGACTATACACCGGGGAGCTGTTTTTT

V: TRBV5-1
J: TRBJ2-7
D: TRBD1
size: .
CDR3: CASSTGTVAYEQYF
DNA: TGCGCCAGCAGCACCGGGACAGTGGCCTACGAGCAGTACTTC

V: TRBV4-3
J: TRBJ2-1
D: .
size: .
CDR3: CASSANRGRTNEQFF
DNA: TGCGCCAGCAGCGCGAACCGAGGGAGAACCAATGAGCAGTTCTTC

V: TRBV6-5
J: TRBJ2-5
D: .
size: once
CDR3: CASSQGQETQYF
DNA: TGTGCCAGCAGCCAGGGGCAAGAGACCCAGTACTTC

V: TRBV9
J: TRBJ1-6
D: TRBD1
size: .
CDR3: CASSVAPTGSSNSPLHF
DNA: TGTGCCAGCAGCGTAGCTCCGACAGGGTCGAGTAATTCACCCCTCCACTTT

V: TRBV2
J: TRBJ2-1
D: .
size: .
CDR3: CASNEGAYNEQFF
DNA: TGTGCCAGCAACGAAGGGGCCTACAATGAGCAGTTCTTC

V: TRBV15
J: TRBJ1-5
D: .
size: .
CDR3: CATSRVGGNSNQPQHF
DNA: TGTGCCACCAGCAGAGTAGGAGGGAATAGCAATCAGCCCCAGCATTTT

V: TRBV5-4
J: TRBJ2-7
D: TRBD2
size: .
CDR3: CASSLKRESSYEQYF
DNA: TGTGCCAGCAGCTTAAAGCGGGAGAGCTCCTACGAGCAGTACTTC

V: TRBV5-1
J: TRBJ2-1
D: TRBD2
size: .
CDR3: CASSRSGGAYDEQFF
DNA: TGCGCCAGCAGTCGGAGCGGGGGGGCCTACGATGAGCAGTTCTTC

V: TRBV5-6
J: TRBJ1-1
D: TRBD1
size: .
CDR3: CASSPPGGQGRRRTEAFF
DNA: TGTGCCAGCAGCCCCCCGGGGGGACAGGGCCGCCGCCGCACTGAAGCTTTCTTT

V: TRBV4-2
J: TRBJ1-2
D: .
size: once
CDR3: CASSPPDRRNYGYTF
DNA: TGTGCCAGCAGCCCCCCGGACCGAAGAAACTATGGCTACACCTTC

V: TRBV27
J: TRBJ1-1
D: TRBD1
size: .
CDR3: CASSLDRGTRTEAFF
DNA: TGTGCCAGCAGTTTGGACAGGGGGACGCGTACTGAAGCTTTCTTT

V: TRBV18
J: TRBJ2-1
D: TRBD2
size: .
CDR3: CASSPVVAGGRSSYNEQFF
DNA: TGTGCCAGCTCACCAGTGGTAGCGGGGGGGAGAAGCTCCTACAATGAGCAGTTCTTC

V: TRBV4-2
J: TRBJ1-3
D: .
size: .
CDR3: CASSQRVSGNTIYF
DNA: TGTGCCAGCAGCCAAAGGGTCTCTGGAAACACCATATATTTT

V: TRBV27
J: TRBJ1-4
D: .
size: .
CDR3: CASSRVGAGNEKLFF
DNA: TGTGCCAGCAGTCGAGTAGGCGCTGGGAATGAAAAACTGTTTTTT

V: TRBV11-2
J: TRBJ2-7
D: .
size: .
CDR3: CASSLGQPYEQYF
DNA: TGTGCCAGCAGCTTAGGACAGCCCTACGAGCAGTACTTC

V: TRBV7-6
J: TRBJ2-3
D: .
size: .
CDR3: CASSSDSTDTQYF
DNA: TGTGCCAGCAGCTCCGACAGCACAGATACGCAGTATTTT

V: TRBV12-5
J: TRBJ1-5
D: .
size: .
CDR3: CASGQGRPGSHSSNQPQHF
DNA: TGTGCTAGTGGCCAGGGGAGGCCGGGGAGCCATTCAAGCAATCAGCCCCAGCATTTT

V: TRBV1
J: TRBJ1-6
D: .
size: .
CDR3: CTSSHFLAIISSYNSPLHF
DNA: TGCACCAGCAGCCATTTCCTGGCTATTATAAGCTCCTATAATTCACCCCTCCACTTT

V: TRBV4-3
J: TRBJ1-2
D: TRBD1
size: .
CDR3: CASSQDLGQGVLAYGYTF
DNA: TGCGCCAGCAGCCAAGATTTGGGACAGGGGGTGTTGGCCTATGGCTACACCTTC

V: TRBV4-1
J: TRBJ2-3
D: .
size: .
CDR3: CASSQGPSTDTQYF
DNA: TGCGCCAGCAGCCAAGGACCATCCACAGATACGCAGTATTTT

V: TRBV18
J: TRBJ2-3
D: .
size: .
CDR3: CASSPAASTDTQYF
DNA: TGTGCCAGCTCACCGGCAGCTAGCACAGATACGCAGTATTTT

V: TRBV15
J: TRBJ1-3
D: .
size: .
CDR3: CATSREQGGAGNTIYF
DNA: TGTGCCACCAGCCGAGAGCAGGGCGGGGCTGGAAACACCATATATTTT

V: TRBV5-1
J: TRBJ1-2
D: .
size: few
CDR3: CASSPEGQPAYGYTF
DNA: TGCGCCAGCAGCCCCGAAGGACAGCCGGCATATGGCTACACCTTC

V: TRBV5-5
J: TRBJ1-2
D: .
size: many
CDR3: CASSRDIGYTF
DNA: TGTGCCAGCAGCCGTGATATCGGCTACACCTTC

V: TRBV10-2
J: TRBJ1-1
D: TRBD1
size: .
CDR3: CASSVLSGLQGGIDTEAFF
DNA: TGCGCCAGCAGTGTTCTCTCAGGATTACAGGGGGGGATAGACACTGAAGCTTTCTTT

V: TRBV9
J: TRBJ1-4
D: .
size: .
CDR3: CASSVDGEGKKLFF
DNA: TGTGCCAGCAGCGTAGACGGGGAGGGGAAAAAACTGTTTTTT

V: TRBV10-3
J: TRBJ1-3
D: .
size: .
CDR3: CAISQPQAGNTIYF
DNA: TGTGCCATCAGCCAACCTCAAGCGGGAAACACCATATATTTT

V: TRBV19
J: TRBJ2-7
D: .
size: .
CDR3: CASSIGLNYEQYF
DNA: TGTGCCAGTAGTATTGGCCTAAACTACGAGCAGTACTTC

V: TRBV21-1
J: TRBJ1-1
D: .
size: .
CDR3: CASIRRDGEAFF
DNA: TGTGCCAGCATCCGACGGGATGGGGAAGCTTTCTTT

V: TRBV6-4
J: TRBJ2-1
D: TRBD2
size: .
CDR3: CASASGAYNEQFF
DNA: TGTGCCAGCGCTAGCGGGGCCTACAATGAGCAGTTCTTC